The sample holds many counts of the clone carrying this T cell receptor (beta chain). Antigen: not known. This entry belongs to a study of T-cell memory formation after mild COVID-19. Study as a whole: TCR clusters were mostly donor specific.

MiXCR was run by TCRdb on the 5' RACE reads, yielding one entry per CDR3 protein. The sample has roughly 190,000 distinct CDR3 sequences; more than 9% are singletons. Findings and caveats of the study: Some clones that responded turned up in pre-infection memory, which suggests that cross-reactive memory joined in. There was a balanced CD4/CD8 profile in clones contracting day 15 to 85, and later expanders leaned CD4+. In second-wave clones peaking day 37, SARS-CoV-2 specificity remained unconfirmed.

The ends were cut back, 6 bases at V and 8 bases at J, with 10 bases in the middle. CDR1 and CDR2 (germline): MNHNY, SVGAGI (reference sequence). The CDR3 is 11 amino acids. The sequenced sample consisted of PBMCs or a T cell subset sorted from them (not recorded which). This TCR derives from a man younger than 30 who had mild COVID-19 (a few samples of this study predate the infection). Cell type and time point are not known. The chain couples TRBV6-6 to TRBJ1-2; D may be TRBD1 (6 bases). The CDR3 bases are TGTGCCAGCAGACCGGACAGAGGCTACACCTTC. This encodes CASRPDRGYTF.